The T cell receptor beta chain described here comes from a study of post-analysis software for immune sequencing data. Germline loops: CDR1 LGHDT, CDR2 YNNKEL (reference sequence). Trimming took off 4 bases at V and 10 bases at J, with 8 bases between the two ends. The CDR3 spans 11 residues. General study points: TRBV segments more frequent in patients than in controls numbered five and included TRBV5-6, TRBV5-1 and TRBV20-1.

Researchers reported that TCR beta cDNA libraries carried unique molecular identifiers. TCRdb fed the PCR reads into MiXCR, producing one record per CDR3 protein. The profile shows more than 450,000 distinct CDR3 sequences, 34% of them singletons. This clonotype was seen a few times. Its target is not known. The genes are TRBV3-1 and TRBJ2-1, with D maybe TRBD1 (5 bases). Sequenced material: blood. The clonotype was recovered from a girl younger than 18 with multiple sclerosis. The CDR3 spells CASSLGQEQFF. Here the CDR3 DNA reads TGTGCCAGCAGCCTAGGACAAGAGCAGTTCTTC.